Listed below are T cell receptor beta chains from one sample, sequenced in a study of shared clonotypes between healthy human individuals. The table came from immunoSEQ multiplex PCR; TCRdb's copy has only in-frame clones and leaves some out. The table has under 150,000 clones, around 66% seen once. Sequenced input: memory CD8+ T cells sorted from blood. Receptor source: a woman aged 25 to 45 in good health. CDR3s include the opening cysteine and the closing phenylalanine or tryptophan. Fields, in order: D gene, clone size, J gene, V gene, CDR3 protein, CDR3 DNA. A D gene is named only where the DNA matches it firmly. Size is stated for part of the rows, as once, few or many counts, or as a class when the clone is expanded.

-,-,TRBJ1-5,TRBV6-1,CASSERKDILSNQPQHF,TGTGCCAGCAGTGAACGTAAAGATATCTTAAGCAATCAGCCCCAGCATTTT
-,once,TRBJ2-7,TRBV18,CASSPPLRETSYEQYF,TGTGCCAGCTCACCACCGTTGCGGGAAACCTCCTACGAGCAGTACTTC
-,-,TRBJ2-2,TRBV4-2,CASSQDSGWDATGELFF,TGTGCCAGCAGCCAAGATTCTGGGTGGGACGCCACCGGGGAGCTGTTTTTT
TRBD2,once,TRBJ2-7,TRBV27,CASSFGMRGNEQYF,TGTGCCAGCAGTTTCGGGATGCGGGGGAACGAGCAGTACTTC
-,few,TRBJ2-2,TRBV5-6,CASSPRLGGGPVGELFF,TGTGCCAGCAGCCCCCGGTTAGGGGGAGGGCCGGTCGGGGAGCTGTTTTTT
TRBD1,-,TRBJ1-2,TRBV5-4,CASRREGARYGYTF,TGTGCCAGTAGAAGAGAGGGGGCGCGTTATGGCTACACCTTC
TRBD2,-,TRBJ2-7,TRBV10-3,CAIREAGGSYEQYF,TGTGCCATCAGGGAAGCGGGAGGGTCCTACGAGCAGTACTTC
TRBD2,once,TRBJ2-1,TRBV5-1,CASSPASGSYNEQFF,TGCGCCAGCAGCCCAGCTAGCGGATCCTACAATGAGCAGTTCTTC
TRBD2,few,TRBJ2-5,TRBV9,CASSPSLAGGETQYF,TGTGCCAGCAGCCCCTCCCTAGCGGGAGGAGAGACCCAGTACTTC
-,-,TRBJ2-3,TRBV7-9,CASSLDIITDTQYF,TGTGCCAGCAGCTTGGACATTATCACAGATACGCAGTATTTT
TRBD1,-,TRBJ2-1,TRBV5-6,CASSPTPGQGEYNEQFF,TGTGCCAGCAGCCCAACTCCGGGACAGGGGGAGTACAATGAGCAGTTCTTC
-,-,TRBJ2-7,TRBV10-3,CAIRMRDFSYEQYF,TGTGCCATCAGGATGAGGGACTTCTCCTACGAGCAGTACTTC
-,-,TRBJ2-3,TRBV7-8,CASSLAEQSTDTQYF,TGTGCCAGCAGCTTAGCGGAGCAAAGCACAGATACGCAGTATTTT
TRBD2,-,TRBJ2-1,TRBV7-9,CASSPPRAGAPYNEQFF,TGTGCCAGCAGCCCCCCTAGGGCGGGAGCTCCCTACAATGAGCAGTTCTTC
TRBD1,few,TRBJ2-1,TRBV25-1,CASSAQMTGSYNEQFF,TGTGCCAGCAGTGCGCAAATGACAGGGTCGTACAATGAGCAGTTCTTC
-,-,TRBJ2-7,TRBV27,CASSYAAGYEQYF,TGTGCCAGCAGTTACGCCGCGGGGTACGAGCAGTACTTC
TRBD1,-,TRBJ1-2,TRBV25-1,CASSGRDRGLDGYTF,TGTGCCAGCAGTGGAAGGGACAGGGGGCTGGATGGCTACACCTTC
-,-,TRBJ2-1,TRBV5-4,CASRPFRLVSEQFF,TGTGCCAGCAGACCCTTCCGACTAGTTAGTGAGCAGTTCTTC
-,-,TRBJ2-2,TRBV15,CATSRGVEGGYTGELFF,TGTGCCACCAGCAGAGGCGTCGAGGGGGGTTACACCGGGGAGCTGTTTTTT
-,-,TRBJ1-5,TRBV25-1,CASSEKVGDTSNQPQHF,TGTGCCAGCAGTGAGAAGGTAGGAGACACTAGCAATCAGCCCCAGCATTTT
-,-,TRBJ1-1,TRBV19,CASRQGGGDTEAFF,TGTGCCTCACGTCAGGGAGGGGGGGACACTGAAGCTTTCTTT
TRBD1,-,TRBJ1-5,TRBV5-8,CASSYTGTVAETQHF,TGTGCCAGCAGCTATACCGGGACAGTCGCCGAGACCCAGCATTTT
TRBD1,-,TRBJ1-5,TRBV27,CASSPTGTIRNQPQHF,TGTGCCAGCAGTCCGACAGGGACTATTCGGAATCAGCCCCAGCATTTT
TRBD2,-,TRBJ2-5,TRBV4-1,CASSPRAGDQETQYF,TGCGCCAGCAGCCCTCGGGCGGGAGACCAAGAGACCCAGTACTTC
TRBD1,-,TRBJ2-5,TRBV27,CASSSGQEPTRQYF,TGTGCCAGCAGTTCAGGACAGGAGCCTACGAGGCAGTACTTC
TRBD1,many,TRBJ1-1,TRBV6-6,CASSWTGRTEAFF,TGTGCCAGCAGTTGGACAGGTCGCACTGAAGCTTTCTTT
TRBD2,-,TRBJ2-7,TRBV29-1,CSVKTSGPSYEQYF,TGCAGCGTTAAGACTAGCGGGCCCTCCTACGAGCAGTACTTC
TRBD1,-,TRBJ2-7,TRBV15,CATSQTGGYYEQYF,TGTGCCACCAGCCAAACAGGGGGTTACTACGAGCAGTACTTC
-,-,TRBJ2-6,TRBV28,CASSFDGWISGANVLTF,TGTGCCAGCAGTTTTGACGGTTGGATCTCTGGGGCCAACGTCCTGACTTTC
-,once,TRBJ2-7,TRBV14,CASSQNGPYEQYF,TGTGCCAGCAGCCAAAACGGACCCTACGAGCAGTACTTC
TRBD2,-,TRBJ2-1,TRBV7-2,CASSLASGATYNEQFF,TGTGCCAGCAGCTTAGCTAGCGGGGCGACCTACAATGAGCAGTTCTTC
-,-,TRBJ1-1,TRBV18,CASSALYTEAFF,TGTGCCAGCTCTGCCCTGTACACTGAAGCTTTCTTT
-,many,TRBJ2-7,TRBV21-1,CASSMTGGKTYEQYF,TGTGCCAGCAGCATGACAGGGGGCAAGACCTACGAGCAGTACTTC
-,-,TRBJ2-7,TRBV7-9,CASTPNVLYYEQYF,TGTGCCAGCACCCCAAATGTTCTGTACTACGAGCAGTACTTC
-,-,TRBJ1-2,TRBV2,CASSEWQQGHSYGYTF,TGTGCCAGCAGTGAATGGCAGCAGGGGCACTCCTATGGCTACACCTTC
-,-,TRBJ1-6,TRBV5-1,CASSSDGYNSPLHF,TGCGCCAGCAGCTCGGACGGTTATAATTCACCCCTCCACTTT
-,-,TRBJ2-7,TRBV5-1,CASSLGGGSSEQYF,TGCGCCAGCAGCTTGGGTGGGGGATCAAGCGAGCAGTACTTC
-,-,TRBJ1-4,TRBV11-2,CASSRREEKLFF,TGTGCCAGCAGCAGGAGGGAGGAAAAACTGTTTTTT
-,-,TRBJ1-1,TRBV30,CAWRLGHTEAFF,TGTGCCTGGAGGCTAGGCCACACTGAAGCTTTCTTT
-,-,TRBJ2-3,TRBV19,CASSLRPTPSDTQYF,TGTGCCAGTAGTCTGCGCCCGACACCCTCAGATACGCAGTATTTT
-,-,TRBJ2-2,TRBV7-2,CASSANRLGTGELFF,TGTGCCAGCAGCGCCAACAGGTTGGGCACCGGGGAGCTGTTTTTT
-,-,TRBJ2-2,TRBV7-9,CASSLARHTGELFF,TGTGCCAGCAGCTTAGCAAGACACACCGGGGAGCTGTTTTTT
-,many,TRBJ2-1,TRBV6-4,CASSDSQENNEQFF,TGTGCCAGCAGTGACTCTCAAGAGAACAATGAGCAGTTCTTC
-,-,TRBJ1-6,TRBV9,CASSVGTIRNSPLHF,TGTGCCAGCAGCGTCGGCACCATTAGGAATTCACCCCTCCACTTT
-,few,TRBJ2-6,TRBV9,CASSADLTDGANVLTF,TGTGCCAGCAGCGCCGATTTGACAGATGGGGCCAACGTCCTGACTTTC
-,few,TRBJ2-3,TRBV4-3,CASSQPDSTSTDTQYF,TGCGCCAGCAGCCAACCGGACAGTACTAGCACAGATACGCAGTATTTT
-,-,TRBJ2-2,TRBV25-1,CASSDTARPPGTGELFF,TGTGCCAGCAGTGACACCGCCCGGCCCCCCGGCACCGGGGAGCTGTTTTTT
-,-,TRBJ1-4,TRBV4-1,CASSQQDSYEKLFF,TGCGCCAGCAGCCAACAGGATTCGTATGAAAAACTGTTTTTT
-,-,TRBJ1-5,TRBV19,CASSIEDSHSNQPQHF,TGTGCCAGTAGTATAGAGGACAGCCATAGCAATCAGCCCCAGCATTTT
TRBD2,-,TRBJ2-3,TRBV4-1,CASSPLGLAGSTDTQYF,TGCGCCAGCAGCCCCTTAGGACTAGCGGGAAGCACAGATACGCAGTATTTT
-,few,TRBJ2-7,TRBV5-8,CASSLFLLDGQSYEQYF,TGTGCCAGCAGCTTGTTCCTCTTAGACGGACAGTCCTACGAGCAGTACTTC
TRBD2,-,TRBJ2-1,TRBV28,CASSLRTSGSRNEQFF,TGTGCCAGCAGTTTACGGACTAGCGGGAGTAGGAATGAGCAGTTCTTC
TRBD2,-,TRBJ2-4,TRBV27,CASSSIGLARIQYF,TGTGCCAGCAGTTCCATAGGACTAGCGAGGATTCAGTACTTC
-,-,TRBJ2-1,TRBV11-2,CASSLQGFNSYNEQFF,TGTGCCAGCAGCTTACAGGGGTTCAACTCCTACAATGAGCAGTTCTTC
-,-,TRBJ2-1,TRBV6-6,CASSYVTGVGNEQFF,TGTGCCAGCAGTTACGTTACGGGGGTAGGAAATGAGCAGTTCTTC
-,-,TRBJ2-7,TRBV5-1,CASKGVLSRDEQYF,TGCGCCAGCAAGGGCGTCCTCTCAAGGGACGAGCAGTACTTC
-,-,TRBJ2-5,TRBV18,CASSRANLQETQYF,TGTGCCAGCTCACGTGCGAATCTCCAAGAGACCCAGTACTTC
-,-,TRBJ2-1,TRBV6-5,CASTPLGGSYNEQFF,TGTGCCAGCACCCCATTAGGGGGCTCCTACAATGAGCAGTTCTTC
-,many,TRBJ2-3,TRBV7-8,CASSLEWAGGSTDTQYF,TGTGCCAGCAGCTTAGAATGGGCAGGGGGGAGCACAGATACGCAGTATTTT